The present T cell receptor beta chain was sequenced within a study of blood T cells in healthy people across ages. Findings and limits, study-wide: A strong correlation between TCR beta diversity and naive T cell percentage was seen. When one million T cells were used, diversity estimates were thought to be underestimates.

Per germline, CDR1 DFQATT and CDR2 SNEGSKA (reference sequence). This CDR3 has 14 amino acids. V gave up 0 bases and J gave up 5 bases; unmatched junction bases: 7. There were healthy Caucasian individuals from Russia, aged roughly 6 to 100, serving as donors. This clonotype was seen only a few times. Its antigen is unknown. Being one base from a much bigger clone, this may be a read error. With a J-beta primer mix and a sample-barcoded 5' primer, a second PCR ran roughly 6 to 11 cycles. Tagging of each cDNA molecule was performed by a template-switch adaptor with 12 random nucleotides. TCRdb analysed the 5' RACE reads with MiXCR anew, one entry per CDR3 protein. The top ten clones hold 15% to 19% of a sample with 550,000 to 650,000 distinct CDR3 sequences, approximately 30% of them seen once.

Sequencing input: blood. The source of this sequence is a woman at least 80 years old in good health. V is TRBV20-1 and J is TRBJ2-7; the match to TRBD1 covers 7 bases. The CDR3 coding sequence is TGCAGTGCTAGAGATCCGAGGGGGCGTGACGAGCAGTACTTC. Protein sequence: CSARDPRGRDEQYF.